The 7 T cell receptor beta chains reported below all come from one sample, sequenced in a study of blood T cell repertoires in COVID-19. The assay was immunoSEQ multiplex PCR, and TCRdb's table has in-frame clones only and misses some. The repertoire holds 390,000 or so clones, with 83% as singletons. Source material: PBMCs or T cells enriched from blood (not recorded which). The receptors were sampled from a woman aged 45-60 years who had recovered from COVID-19.

CDR3 in DNA: TGTGCCAGCAGCGAAACAGGGGGAAACACTGAAGCTTTCTTT. Translating it yields CASSETGGNTEAFF. The gene calls are TRBV3-1 (or the pseudogene TRBV3-2) and TRBJ1-1; 8 bases are a match to TRBD1. The CDR3 extends over 14 amino acids. Germline CDR1 LGHDT, CDR2 YNNKEL (reference sequence). The trim removed 5 bases at V and 2 bases at J, leaving 4 bases unmatched.

There are a few counts of this clone. The sample carries other DNA sequences with the same CDR3. The chain combines TRBV9 with TRBJ1-6; D gene unclear. The CDR3 runs to 13 residues. Germline values: CDR1 SGDLS, CDR2 YYNGEE. V lost 0 bases and J lost 7, with 5 bases in between. The CDR3 spells CASSVAGNSPLHF. In DNA form, the CDR3 reads TGTGCCAGCAGCGTAGCGGGAAATTCACCCCTCCACTTT.

The chain uses TRBV19 and TRBJ1-2; D call uncertain. Germline V gene lookup returns CDR1 LNHDA and CDR2 SQIVND (reference sequence). Trimming removed 5 bases at V and 2 bases at J, with 12 bases between. This CDR3 is 14 amino acids long. The chain's CDR3 is CASSPGGGNYGYTF. CDR3 DNA: TGTGCCAGTAGTCCCGGTGGCGGGAACTATGGCTACACCTTC.

V gene TRBV7-2 combines with J gene TRBJ2-7, with TRBD2 matching over 9 bases. Germline loops: CDR1 SGHTA, CDR2 FQGNSA. The ends lost 3 bases at V and 4 bases at J; junction bases unmatched: 10. This CDR3 is 16 amino acids long. The CDR3, as DNA: TGTGCCAGCAGCTTGATGAGTAGCGGGGGACGATACGAGCAGTACTTC. It translates to CASSLMSSGGRYEQYF.

CDR3 DNA: TGTGCCAGCAGCCCAAAACTAAGCTACGAGCAGTACTTC. This gives the protein CASSPKLSYEQYF. V usage is TRBV7-8 and J usage is TRBJ2-7; D is uncertain. CDR1 SGHVS and CDR2 FQNEAQ come from the germline V gene. The CDR3 runs to 13 residues. Between the trimmed V and J ends, which lost 5 bases and 3 bases, there was a span of 11 bases.

The rearrangement uses TRBV5-1 and TRBJ2-7, with a tentative D call TRBD1 (6 bases). V lost 7 bases, J lost 2 bases, and 13 bases lay in between. The CDR3 runs 13 residues. Looked up from germline, CDR1 is SGHRS and CDR2 is YFSETQ. CDR3 region: CASHTGTTYEQYF. In DNA form, the CDR3 reads TGCGCCAGCCATACAGGGACGACCTACGAGCAGTACTTC.

This clone showed up just a few times. This chain uses TRBV5-4 with TRBJ2-1, with 11 bases fitting TRBD2. V lost 1 base to trimming and J lost 7 bases; unmatched junction nucleotides: 4. Per the germline V gene, CDR1 is SGHNT and CDR2 is YYREEE (reference sequence). The CDR3 runs to 15 residues. The CDR3 DNA sequence: TGTGCCAGCAGCTTGACCTCTAGCGGGAGGAATGAGCAGTTCTTC. This gives the protein CASSLTSSGRNEQFF. The whole variable domain, filled in from reference TRBV5-4 and TRBJ2-1, reads ETGVTQSPTHLIKTRGQQVTLRCSSQSGHNTVSWYQQALGQGPQFIFQYYREEENGRGNFPPRFSGLQFPNYSSELNVNALELDDSALYLCASSLTSSGRNEQFFGPGTRLTVL.